The clone carrying this T cell receptor beta chain was seen a handful of times. Antigen: not known. The source of the sample is a study of beta chain features in type 1 diabetes. Study context: What patients shared with healthy donors was a similar profile of age, gender and cell yields. All samples yielded some 110 million examined sorted cells. Regarding the study as a whole: TCRB CDR3s from Type 1 diabetes patients were moderately but significantly shorter in all four CD4+ subsets. Comparison showed that naive, central memory and Treg TCRB repertoires appeared more similar among patients than among healthy donors.

Trimming left V 8 bases short and J 2 bases short, with 6 bases between. CDR1 LNHDA and CDR2 SQIVND come from the germline V gene (reference sequence). The CDR3 contains 11 residues. Expressed TCRB transcripts were sequenced, since all the RNA that had been isolated was reverse transcribed. This table comes from immunoSEQ multiplex PCR, and its TCRdb copy is limited to in-frame clones, with some not included. The sample comprises about 900,000 clones, roughly a sixth of which are singletons, and about 0.025% rests with the top ten. The receptor comes from a woman aged 18-30 years in good health. V and J are TRBV19 and TRBJ1-2; unclear D gene. Material: naive CD4+ T cells from blood. CDR3 sequence (DNA): TGTGCCAGTCATCGGAACTATGGCTACACCTTC. It specifies CASHRNYGYTF.